A selection of T cell receptor beta chains follows, all from one sample in a study of cytomegalovirus exposure and HLA in healthy donors. TCRdb's copy holds only in-frame clones and misses some; the assay was immunoSEQ multiplex PCR. Among around 93,000 clones listed, approximately 80% were seen once. The sequenced material came from PBMCs. These receptors all stem from a man aged 25 to 45 in good health and CMV-seropositive. The CDR3 runs from the conserved cysteine through the conserved F or W. The D gene is left open where the match is weak. Some rows mark clone size as missing; the rest say once, few, many or name a class of expanded clone.

>16|TRBV12-1|-|-|TRBJ1-5
TGTGCCAGCAGCCCAGGGACAGGGGCGCTCCTATCGCCCCAGCATTTT
CASSPGTGALLSPQHF
>14|TRBV6-5|-|-|TRBJ1-2
TGTGCCAGCAGTTACGTGAACAGGAACTATGGCTACACCTTC
CASSYVNRNYGYTF
>16|TRBV9|TRBD1|-|TRBJ1-3
TGTGCCAGCAGCACTTGGACAGGGACGGCTGGAAACACCATATATTTT
CASSTWTGTAGNTIYF
>15|TRBV9|TRBD2|-|TRBJ2-3
TGTGCCAGCAGCGTGCGGCTAACGGGAGGAGATACGCAGTATTTT
CASSVRLTGGDTQYF
>16|TRBV11-1|-|-|TRBJ2-3
TGTGCCAGCAGAGATACAGGGGACTTTCCCACAGATACGCAGTATTTT
CASRDTGDFPTDTQYF
>15|TRBV15|-|-|TRBJ1-5
TGTGCCACCAGCCTTGCCCCTTCGGGTAATCAGCCCCAGCATTTT
CATSLAPSGNQPQHF
>15|TRBV6-1|-|-|TRBJ2-7
TGTGCCACCTGGACAGCGGAAGGTAACTCCTACGAGCAGTACTTC
CATWTAEGNSYEQYF
>17|TRBV10-2|TRBD2|-|TRBJ2-1
TGCGCCAGCAGCGGAGTGGAGGGACTAGCGCTTTACAATGAGCAGTTCTTC
CASSGVEGLALYNEQFF
>17|TRBV18|-|-|TRBJ1-3
TGTGCCAGCTCACCACCCCCTCCCTCCGTCTCTGGAAACACCATATATTTT
CASSPPPPSVSGNTIYF
>15|TRBV7-2|TRBD2|-|TRBJ2-1
TGTGCCAGCAGCTTAGTCGGCGGGAGGAACAATGAGCAGTTCTTC
CASSLVGGRNNEQFF
>16|TRBV7-8|-|-|TRBJ1-4
TGTGCCAGCAGCTTCGACAGGCCTACAACTAATGAAAAACTGTTTTTT
CASSFDRPTTNEKLFF
>13|TRBV7-2|-|once|TRBJ2-7
TGTGCCAGCACTTGGACAGAAGACGGCGAGCAGTACTTC
CASTWTEDGEQYF
>13|TRBV6-1|TRBD1|once|TRBJ2-5
TGTGCCAGCACCGGGACAGGGGGCTTCACCCAGTACTTC
CASTGTGGFTQYF
>15|TRBV4-2|-|-|TRBJ1-5
TGTGCCAGCAGCCAGTCTACCCCGGGGAATCAGCCCCAGCATTTT
CASSQSTPGNQPQHF
>14|TRBV4-3|TRBD2|-|TRBJ2-2
TGCGCCAGCAGCCAACGGGGGGTGCCCGGGGAGCTGTTTTTT
CASSQRGVPGELFF
>15|TRBV11-3|TRBD1|-|TRBJ2-1
TGTGCCAGCAGCTTAGAGGGGACAGGGATAAATGAGCAGTTCTTC
CASSLEGTGINEQFF
>14|TRBV2|-|few|TRBJ1-5
TGTGCCAGCACCCAGGGGAGTCGCAATCAGCCCCAGCATTTT
CASTQGSRNQPQHF
>12|TRBV10-2|-|-|TRBJ2-1
TGCGCCAGCAGTGAAGGGGGGGTTGAGCAGTTCTTC
CASSEGGVEQFF
>15|TRBV10-2|TRBD1|-|TRBJ1-2
TGCGCCAGCAGAGCATTGGGACAGGCTTACTATGGCTACACCTTC
CASRALGQAYYGYTF
>13|TRBV7-2|TRBD1|-|TRBJ1-3
TGTGCCAGCAGTGGACAGGTTGGAAACACCATATATTTT
CASSGQVGNTIYF
>16|TRBV15|TRBD1|-|TRBJ2-5
TGTGCCACCAGCAGTGGACGACAGGGGATCGGGGAGACCCAGTACTTC
CATSSGRQGIGETQYF
>14|TRBV7-2|TRBD1|-|TRBJ2-1
TGTGCCAGCAGCAAAGACAGGGTTCGAAATGAGCAGTTCTTC
CASSKDRVRNEQFF
>15|TRBV4-3|-|-|TRBJ1-1
TGCGCCAGCAGCCAAGATTTGGGGCAGGGCACTGAAGCTTTCTTT
CASSQDLGQGTEAFF
>15|TRBV5-1|TRBD2|-|TRBJ2-3
TGCGCCAGCAGGGCCGGGACTACTAGCACAGATACGCAGTATTTT
CASRAGTTSTDTQYF
>12|TRBV7-2|-|once|TRBJ2-1
TGTGCCAGCAGGGCGAGCGACAGGGAGCAGTTCTTC
CASRASDREQFF
>14|TRBV19|TRBD1|-|TRBJ2-7
TGTGCCAGTAGTCCGACAGGGGGCCTGGACGAGCAGTACTTC
CASSPTGGLDEQYF
>16|TRBV5-5|TRBD1|-|TRBJ1-5
TGTGCCAGCAGCGCCGACAGGGGAAGTAGCAATCAGCCCCAGCATTTT
CASSADRGSSNQPQHF
>14|TRBV6-6|-|-|TRBJ1-3
TGTGCCAGCATTCTACAGGGATCTGGAAACACCATATATTTT
CASILQGSGNTIYF
>13|TRBV21-1|-|-|TRBJ1-2
TGTGCCAGCCCTTCCGGGACATACTATGGCTACACCTTC
CASPSGTYYGYTF
>14|TRBV2|-|-|TRBJ1-2
TGTGCCAGCAGTGGTGAGCGGGGTAACTATGGCTACACCTTC
CASSGERGNYGYTF